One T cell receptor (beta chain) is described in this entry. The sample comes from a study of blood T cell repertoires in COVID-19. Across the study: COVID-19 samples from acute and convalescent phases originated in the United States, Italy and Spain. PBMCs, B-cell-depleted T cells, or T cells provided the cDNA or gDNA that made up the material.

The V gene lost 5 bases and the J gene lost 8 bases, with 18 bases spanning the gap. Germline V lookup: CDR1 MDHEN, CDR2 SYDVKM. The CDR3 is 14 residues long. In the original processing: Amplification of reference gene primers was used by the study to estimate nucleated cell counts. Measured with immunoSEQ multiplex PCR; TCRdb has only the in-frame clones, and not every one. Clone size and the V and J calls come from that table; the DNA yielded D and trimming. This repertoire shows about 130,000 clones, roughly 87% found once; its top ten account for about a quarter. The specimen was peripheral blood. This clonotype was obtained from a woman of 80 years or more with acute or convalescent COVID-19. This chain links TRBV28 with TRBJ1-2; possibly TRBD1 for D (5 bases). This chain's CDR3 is CASSGGNAGWGYTF. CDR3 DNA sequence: TGTGCCAGCAGTGGGGGAAATGCGGGATGGGGCTACACCTTC.